The 12 T cell receptor beta chains presented below share a single source sample, sequenced in a study of T cells in Graves' hyperthyroidism and ophthalmopathy. Researchers took RNA transcripts and amplified the TCR beta CDR3 regions from them. First-round RT-PCR targeting the TCR CDR3 was performed with the HTBI primer set. TCRdb itself ran the multiplex PCR reads through MiXCR, one entry per CDR3 protein. The sample has under 350,000 distinct CDR3 sequences; 25% to 30% are singletons. The sequenced sample consisted of blood. The receptors stem from a man aged 35-49 years with Graves' hyperthyroidism that later progressed to Graves' ophthalmopathy.

This clonotype was counted at least ten times. This chain joins TRBV11-1 and TRBJ2-2, with TRBD2 matching over 11 bases. The V and J ends lost 6 bases and 4 bases, in that order; junction bases with no gene match: 13. The CDR3 runs to 18 residues. Looked up from germline, CDR1 is SGHAT and CDR2 is FQDESV (reference sequence). The CDR3 here is CASRKSGLAGSVTGELFF. DNA of the CDR3: TGTGCCAGCAGAAAGAGTGGACTAGCGGGTTCGGTCACCGGGGAGCTGTTTTTT.

The chain carries TRBV6-2 or TRBV6-3 and TRBJ2-7; a possible D gene is TRBD2 (6 bases). The V gene lost 2 bases and the J gene lost 0 bases, with 8 bases spanning the gap. The germline V gene encodes CDR1 MNHEY and CDR2 SVGEGT. The CDR3 extends over 14 amino acids. The CDR3 region has the DNA TGTGCCAGCAGTTACCAGCGGGCCTCCTACGAGCAGTACTTC. Protein: CASSYQRASYEQYF.

The chain combines TRBV6-1 with TRBJ2-5; 7 nucleotides line up with TRBD2. V was clipped by 4 bases and J by 5 bases; unmatched bases: 4. Germline CDR1 is MNHNS and CDR2 is SASEGT. The CDR3 loop spans 13 amino acids. The chain's CDR3 is CASSASGRETQYF. CDR3 DNA: TGTGCCAGCAGTGCTAGCGGAAGGGAGACCCAGTACTTC.

This clonotype was counted only a few times. J is TRBJ2-7 and V is TRBV7-9; 8 bases map to TRBD2. Germline CDR1 is SEHNR and CDR2 is FQNEAQ (reference sequence). The length of the CDR3 is 12 residues. V gave up 11 bases and J gave up 0 bases; unmatched junction bases: 3. The CDR3 nucleotides are TGTGCCGTAGGACTAGCCTCCTACGAGCAGTACTTC. Translated, it gives CAVGLASYEQYF.

The table lists this clonotype with a few counts. The rearrangement links TRBV12-3 or TRBV12-4 to TRBJ2-5, with 7 positions matching TRBD1. The trim removed 6 bases at V and 5 bases at J, leaving 6 bases unmatched. The CDR3 covers 13 residues. The CDR3: CASRTGVEETQYF. DNA of the CDR3: TGTGCCAGCAGAACAGGGGTGGAGGAGACCCAGTACTTC.

This clonotype was picked up many times. This CDR3 is CASSYWRALVGTGELFF. The CDR3, as DNA: TGTGCCAGCAGTTATTGGCGTGCGCTAGTGGGGACCGGGGAGCTGTTTTTT. The V call is TRBV6-5, the J call TRBJ2-2; D unresolved. The CDR3 spans 17 residues. In germline, CDR1 is MNHEY, CDR2 SVGAGI. Trimming removed 3 bases at V and 5 bases at J, with 19 bases between.

This clonotype was seen repeatedly, ten times or more. The chain links TRBV5-1 to TRBJ1-6, with 12 nucleotides matching TRBD1. The V gene's germline CDR1 is SGHRS and CDR2 YFSETQ. The CDR3 loop spans 20 amino acids. The V gene end was trimmed by 0 bases and the J gene end by 3 bases; junction bases not matched to a gene: 10. CDR3 DNA: TGCGCCAGCAGCTTGGACCACTCCGGGACAGGGGGCCACTATAATTCACCCCTCCACTTT. It specifies CASSLDHSGTGGHYNSPLHF.

The chain is built from TRBV2 and TRBJ1-6; D ambiguous. CDR3 size: 14 residues. V gave up 4 bases and J gave up 2 bases, with 6 bases separating them. Germline CDR1 is SNHLY and CDR2 is FYNNEI. The CDR3 loop reads CASSVRTYNSPLHF. The DNA of the CDR3 is TGTGCCAGCAGTGTCAGAACCTATAATTCACCCCTCCACTTT.

At least ten counts were recorded for this clonotype. This rearrangement joins TRBV4-1 to TRBJ2-2; 8 bases agree with TRBD2. The CDR3 consists of 18 residues. V shed 6 bases and J 0 bases; nucleotides not matched to a gene: 12. Per germline, CDR1 MGHRA and CDR2 YSYEKL. The CDR3 loop reads CASRANTGTRANTGELFF. The CDR3 coding sequence is TGCGCCAGCAGAGCCAACACCGGGACTAGAGCGAACACCGGGGAGCTGTTTTTT.

This clonotype was picked up many times. The genes are TRBV29-1 and TRBJ2-5; D is possibly TRBD1 (5 bases). Trimming removed 4 bases at V and 1 base at J, with 10 bases between. The germline V gene has CDR1 SQVTM and CDR2 ANQGSEA. The CDR3 consists of 13 residues. The CDR3 loop is CSVGRTLQETQYF. CDR3 nucleotides: TGCAGCGTTGGCAGGACACTCCAAGAGACCCAGTACTTC.

The gene calls are TRBV6-5 and TRBJ2-2; D unresolved. CDR3 size: 15 residues. Per the germline V gene, CDR1 is MNHEY and CDR2 is SVGAGI. Trimming removed 4 bases from V and 1 base from J, with 10 bases in between. The CDR3 DNA follows: TGTGCCAGCAGTTCTAGGTGGGGGAACACCGGGGAGCTGTTTTTT. Translating it yields CASSSRWGNTGELFF.

There are many counts of this clonotype. The chain carries TRBV7-3 and TRBJ2-2; 11 bases map to TRBD2. CDR3 size: 19 residues. CDR1 and CDR2 (germline): SGHTA, FQGTGA. V lost 3 bases to trimming and J lost 2 bases; unmatched junction nucleotides: 11. For the CDR3, the DNA is TGTGCCAGCAGCTTTACAACCGGGACTAGCGGACAAAACACCGGGGAGCTGTTTTTT. Its translation: CASSFTTGTSGQNTGELFF.